A selection of T cell receptor beta chains follows, all from one sample in a study of cytomegalovirus exposure and HLA in healthy donors. The method was immunoSEQ multiplex PCR; TCRdb's version includes in-frame clones alone and lacks a portion of them. This table has about 230,000 clones, 80% to 90% appearing once. Material: PBMCs. The receptors originated from a girl aged 2 to 10 in good health and CMV-seronegative. Each CDR3 is given with its conserved first and last residue. Fields, in order: J gene, V gene, D gene, CDR3 protein, CDR3 DNA. The D gene is left open where the match is weak.

J: TRBJ1-5
V: TRBV2
D: TRBD1
CDR3: CASSVDRNYQPQHF
DNA: TGTGCCAGCAGTGTGGACAGGAACTATCAGCCCCAGCATTTT

J: TRBJ1-5
V: TRBV2
D: TRBD1
CDR3: CASSPGQANQPQHF
DNA: TGTGCCAGCAGCCCGGGACAGGCCAATCAGCCCCAGCATTTT

J: TRBJ2-5
V: TRBV27
D: TRBD2
CDR3: CASSLSGGPTKETQYF
DNA: TGTGCCAGCAGTCTTAGCGGGGGGCCCACAAAAGAGACCCAGTACTTC

J: TRBJ2-3
V: TRBV7-2
D: .
CDR3: CASSLGLIAANTQYF
DNA: TGTGCCAGCAGCTTAGGGTTGATAGCGGCAAATACGCAGTATTTT

J: TRBJ2-3
V: TRBV18
D: .
CDR3: CASSPIRGATDTQYF
DNA: TGTGCCAGCTCACCAATAAGGGGCGCAACAGATACGCAGTATTTT

J: TRBJ1-1
V: TRBV6-6
D: .
CDR3: CASSYRGREAFF
DNA: TGTGCCAGCAGTTATAGGGGCAGGGAAGCTTTCTTT

J: TRBJ1-2
V: TRBV7-3
D: TRBD1
CDR3: CASSPIGHDRVDGYTF
DNA: TGTGCCAGCAGCCCGATAGGGCATGACAGGGTAGATGGCTACACCTTC

J: TRBJ2-2
V: TRBV10-3
D: .
CDR3: CAISESTGRRELFF
DNA: TGTGCCATCAGTGAGTCAACAGGACGGAGGGAGCTGTTTTTT

J: TRBJ1-1
V: TRBV20-1
D: .
CDR3: CSAIMGSEAFF
DNA: TGCAGTGCCATAATGGGGAGTGAAGCTTTCTTT

J: TRBJ2-7
V: TRBV5-1
D: TRBD2
CDR3: CASSSGGLAGGGPDEQYF
DNA: TGCGCCAGCAGCTCCGGGGGGCTAGCGGGAGGAGGACCCGACGAGCAGTACTTC

J: TRBJ2-7
V: TRBV19
D: TRBD1
CDR3: CASSHTPDRGYEQYF
DNA: TGTGCCAGTAGTCACACTCCGGACAGGGGGTACGAGCAGTACTTC

J: TRBJ2-5
V: TRBV11-2
D: .
CDR3: CASSNTGSNSETQYF
DNA: TGTGCCAGCAGCAATACAGGGAGCAACTCGGAGACCCAGTACTTC

J: TRBJ2-7
V: TRBV25-1
D: .
CDR3: CASSPQGRPYEQYF
DNA: TGTGCCAGCAGTCCGCAGGGTAGGCCCTACGAGCAGTACTTC

J: TRBJ2-2
V: TRBV7-3
D: .
CDR3: CASSPIRTGGELFF
DNA: TGTGCCAGCAGCCCGATTCGAACGGGCGGGGAGCTGTTTTTT

J: TRBJ2-7
V: TRBV7-9
D: .
CDR3: CASSLMDFEQYF
DNA: TGTGCCAGCAGCTTAATGGACTTCGAGCAGTACTTC